The 6 T cell receptor beta chains below were found in one sample sequenced in a study of cytomegalovirus exposure and HLA in healthy donors. PCR involved 60 Vbeta and 13 Jbeta primers. Clones were read by immunoSEQ multiplex PCR, and TCRdb kept only the in-frame ones, dropping some. There are some 130,000 clones in the sample; roughly two thirds occur only once, and around 1.6% lies in the top ten. Sequencing input: PBMCs. Every receptor here comes from a man aged 30 to 39 in good health and CMV-seropositive.

The chain employs TRBV21-1 and TRBJ2-7; no check of the table's D call, TRBD2, against the DNA was made. TRBV21-1 is assigned pseudogene status. CDR3 length equals 16 residues. The CDR3 DNA reads TGTGCCAGCAGCAAAGGTCCTCGATCGAGCCCGGTCGAGCAGTACTTC. The encoded protein is CASSKGPRSSPVEQYF.

The chain couples TRBV11-1 to TRBJ2-5, with TRBD2 matching 8 bases. CDR1 is SGHAT, CDR2 FQDESV, per germline (reference sequence). The CDR3 sequence is 17 residues long. J lost 5 bases, V lost 5 bases, and 16 bases had no gene match. The CDR3 region has the DNA TGTGCCAGCAGCCTAAGACCCGGGACTAGTAATTTGGAGACCCAGTACTTC. Translation gives CASSLRPGTSNLETQYF.

This chain links TRBV5-1 with TRBJ1-2; D is perhaps TRBD1 (5 bases). Germline values: CDR1 SGHRS, CDR2 YFSETQ. The CDR3 runs to 15 residues. Trimming cost V 5 bases and J 3 bases, with 17 bases left between them. The CDR3 DNA reads as TGCGCCAGCAGTCGGACCTTACCGGGGGACTATGGCTACACCTTC. It is translated as CASSRTLPGDYGYTF. The variable domain in full, completed from reference TRBV5-1 and TRBJ1-2, reads KAGVTQTPRYLIKTRGQQVTLSCSPISGHRSVSWYQQTPGQGLQFLFEYFSETQRNKGNFPGRFSGRQFSNSRSEMNVSTLELGDSALYLCASSRTLPGDYGYTFGSGTRLTVV.

This sequence joins TRBV7-9 and TRBJ1-1, with 7 nucleotides matching TRBD1. CDR3 length: 14 residues. Losses at the gene ends were 1 base for V and 3 bases for J; bases not matched to a gene: 2. From germline, CDR1 is SEHNR and CDR2 FQNEAQ (reference sequence). The CDR3 reads CASSLDQGDTEAFF. DNA of the CDR3: TGTGCCAGCAGCTTAGATCAGGGGGACACTGAAGCTTTCTTT.

This clone appeared a few times. The rearrangement uses TRBV10-3 and TRBJ1-5; D not certain. Between the trimmed V and J ends, which lost 2 bases and 7 bases, there was a span of 12 bases. CDR3 length equals 14 residues. CDR1 is ENHRY, CDR2 SYGVKD, per germline. DNA of the CDR3: TGTGCCATCAGTGAGACGGGTTTTACGCAGCCCCAGCATTTT. This gives the protein CAISETGFTQPQHF.

This clone has more than one count but fewer than ten. The V call is TRBV7-3, the J call TRBJ2-3; D uncertain. Germline assignment: CDR1 SGHTA and CDR2 FQGTGA. The CDR3 has 13 amino acids. Deletions cut 5 bases from V and 4 bases from J, with 10 bases between. Here the CDR3 reads CASSLIPSDTQYF. In nucleotides, the CDR3 is TGTGCCAGCAGCCTTATCCCGTCAGATACGCAGTATTTT.